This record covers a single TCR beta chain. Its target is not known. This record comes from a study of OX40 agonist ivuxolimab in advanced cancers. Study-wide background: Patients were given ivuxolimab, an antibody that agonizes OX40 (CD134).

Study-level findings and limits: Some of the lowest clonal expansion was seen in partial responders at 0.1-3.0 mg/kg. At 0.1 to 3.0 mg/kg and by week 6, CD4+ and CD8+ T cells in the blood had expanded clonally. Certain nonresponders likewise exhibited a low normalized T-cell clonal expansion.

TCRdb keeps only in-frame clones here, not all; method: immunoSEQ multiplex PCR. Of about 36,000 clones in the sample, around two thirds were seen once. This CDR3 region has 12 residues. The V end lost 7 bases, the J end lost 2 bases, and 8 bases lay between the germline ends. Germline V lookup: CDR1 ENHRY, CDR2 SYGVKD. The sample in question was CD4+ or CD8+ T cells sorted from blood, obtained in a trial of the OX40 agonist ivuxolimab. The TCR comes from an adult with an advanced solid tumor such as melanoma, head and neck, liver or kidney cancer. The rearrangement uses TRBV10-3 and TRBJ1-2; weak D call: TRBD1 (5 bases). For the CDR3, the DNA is TGTGCCATCAAACCAGGGAACTATGGCTACACCTTC. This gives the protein CAIKPGNYGYTF.